These 32 T cell receptor beta chains came from one sample sequenced in a study of T cells in localized non-small cell lung cancer. Method: immunoSEQ multiplex PCR; TCRdb's copy keeps in-frame clones and lacks some. The sample records about 40,000 clones, around 81% being singletons. Sequenced material: peripheral blood mononuclear cells, taken before any cancer treatment. The receptor source for this set is a male donor at least 60 years old with stage II lung adenocarcinoma.

The genes are TRBV9 and TRBJ2-2; 9 nucleotides line up with TRBD2. J lost 7 bases, V lost 0 bases, and 10 bases had no gene match. Germline values: CDR1 SGDLS, CDR2 YYNGEE. This CDR3 is 17 amino acids long. In nucleotides, the CDR3 is TGTGCCAGCAGCGTAGCTGGAGTAGCGGGAGTGGGCGGGGAGCTGTTTTTT. Its translation: CASSVAGVAGVGGELFF. Together with reference TRBV9 and TRBJ2-2, the CDR3 gives the full variable domain: DSGVTQTPKHLITATGQRVTLRCSPRSGDLSVYWYQQSLDQGLQFLIQYYNGEERAKGNILERFSAQQFPDLHSELNLSSLELGDSALYFCASSVAGVAGVGGELFFGEGSRLTVL.

The chain combines TRBV27 with TRBJ2-7; 7 bases align to TRBD2. This CDR3 is built from 15 residues. CDR1 MNHEY and CDR2 SMNVEV come from the germline V gene (reference sequence). Trimming at V came to 6 bases and at J to 0 bases, leaving 8 bases not matched to a gene. CDR3 residues: CASSLLRESSYEQYF. The CDR3 DNA follows: TGTGCCAGCAGCCTGTTGCGGGAGTCCTCCTACGAGCAGTACTTC.

This clone came up a few times. The gene calls are TRBV29-1 and TRBJ1-2; D perhaps matches TRBD1 (5 bases). This CDR3 is 12 amino acids long. The V end was cut by 4 bases, the J end by 6 bases, with 12 bases between. Per germline, CDR1 SQVTM and CDR2 ANQGSEA. CDR3 DNA sequence: TGCAGCGTTGGGCCAGGGAAGGATGGCTACACCTTC. Translating gives CSVGPGKDGYTF.

The gene calls are TRBV23-1 and TRBJ2-2, with a weak D call TRBD1 (6 bases). TRBV23-1 is an open reading frame, and its role is uncertain. Trimming shortened V by 4 bases and J by 3 bases, and 21 bases separated the two germline ends. The CDR3 is 18 amino acids. The CDR3 DNA sequence: TGCGCCAGCAGTCCTTCGAATATTCGGGACACCTACACCGGGGAGCTGTTTTTT. It yields the protein CASSPSNIRDTYTGELFF.

Judged by abundance, this clone is medium-sized. The rearrangement links TRBV10-3 to TRBJ2-7; 12 bases are shared with TRBD2. The CDR3 spans 15 residues. Looked up from germline, CDR1 is ENHRY and CDR2 is SYGVKD. V shed 6 bases, J shed 2 bases, and the junction held 5 bases outside the gene matches. The CDR3 bases are TGTGCCATCAGGGGGACTAGCGGGCCCACCTACGAGCAGTACTTC. Amino acid sequence: CAIRGTSGPTYEQYF.

Sample share makes this clone medium-sized. The chain carries TRBV5-3 and TRBJ2-1; 7 bases align to TRBD2. TRBV5-3 is an open reading frame, and its role is uncertain. This CDR3 has 16 residues. Trimming took 0 bases from V and 10 from J; bases not matched to a gene: 13. The CDR3 DNA is TGTGCCAGAAGCTTGGTCAGGCGGGAGCCGCGTAACGAGCAGTTCTTC. Translated: CARSLVRREPRNEQFF.

This chain links TRBV7-2 with TRBJ2-3; 7 bases match TRBD2. The CDR3 runs to 16 residues. Germline-derived CDR1 and CDR2 are SGHTA and FQGNSA. Trimming cost V 7 bases and J 2 bases; bases outside gene matches: 12. In DNA, the CDR3 is TGTGCCAGCACCCCGGGGGGACGAGCTTTCACAGATACGCAGTATTTT. Amino acids: CASTPGGRAFTDTQYF. The variable domain in full, with the rest retrieved from reference TRBV7-2 and TRBJ2-3, is GAGVSQSPSNKVTEKGKDVELRCDPISGHTALYWYRQSLGQGLEFLIYFQGNSAPDKSGLPSDRFSAERTGGSVSTLTIQRTQQEDSAVYLCASTPGGRAFTDTQYFGPGTRLTVL.

The chain is built from TRBV28 and TRBJ1-5, with TRBD1 as a possible D gene (6 bases). The CDR3 extends over 14 amino acids. The germline gives CDR1 MDHEN, CDR2 SYDVKM. Trimming took 6 bases from V and 0 from J, leaving 9 bases between them. The CDR3 DNA sequence: TGTGCCAGCAGGGGGGCTTATAGCAATCAGCCCCAGCATTTT. Amino acids: CASRGAYSNQPQHF.

The rearrangement links TRBV6-1 to TRBJ1-4; TRBD1 aligns across 10 bases. This CDR3 is built from 13 residues. Germline CDR1 and CDR2: MNHNS and SASEGT. J was trimmed by 8 bases and V by 7 bases; bases with no gene match: 4. The CDR3 loop is CASTWTGGEKLFF. The CDR3 DNA sequence: TGTGCCAGCACCTGGACAGGGGGAGAAAAACTGTTTTTT.

The chain joins TRBV5-5 to TRBJ1-2; unclear D gene. Germline values: CDR1 SGHKS, CDR2 YYEKEE (reference sequence). CDR3 length: 14 residues. V was pared by 2 bases and J by 5 bases, with 13 bases between. The CDR3 sequence: CASSFLGLEYGYTF. CDR3 bases: TGTGCCAGCAGCTTTCTGGGGTTGGAGTATGGCTACACCTTC.

V is TRBV5-8 and J is TRBJ1-5, with D tentatively TRBD1 (5 bases). V was cut by 0 bases and J by 5 bases, with 12 bases left in between. Germline values: CDR1 SGHTS, CDR2 YDEGEE. This CDR3 has 15 residues. The CDR3 loop is CASSLGDYPDQPQHF. CDR3 sequence (DNA): TGTGCCAGCAGCTTGGGGGACTACCCGGATCAGCCCCAGCATTTT.

V usage is TRBV27 and J usage is TRBJ2-6; 8 nucleotides match TRBD1. The CDR3 extends over 17 amino acids. Germline loops: CDR1 MNHEY, CDR2 SMNVEV (reference sequence). V dropped 6 bases and J dropped 0; count of bases not matched to a gene: 7. The CDR3 DNA is TGTGCCAGCAGCCGGACGACAGGGGTCTCTGGGGCCAACGTCCTGACTTTC. Its translation: CASSRTTGVSGANVLTF.

The chain carries TRBV15 and TRBJ2-7, with a possible D match to TRBD1 (5 bases). Germline V gene lookup returns CDR1 LNHNV and CDR2 YYDKDF (reference sequence). V was cut by 2 bases and J by 4 bases, with 6 bases left in between. The CDR3 is 12 amino acids. Here the CDR3 DNA reads TGTGCCACCAGCAGAAGGGGTTACGAGCAGTACTTC. Translated, it gives CATSRRGYEQYF.

The chain is built from TRBV11-3 and TRBJ2-1; 12 positions agree with TRBD2. The germline CDR1 and CDR2 sequences are SGHNT and YENEEA. The CDR3 has 16 residues. Germline trimming cut 4 bases from V and 6 bases from J; bases unmatched to any gene: 7. The CDR3 sequence: CASSSASGRVINEQFF. The CDR3 nucleotides read TGTGCCAGCAGCTCAGCTAGCGGGAGGGTGATCAATGAGCAGTTCTTC.

The gene calls are TRBV5-4 and TRBJ2-3, with no clear D. Germline V gives CDR1 SGHNT, CDR2 YYREEE (reference sequence). Deletions cut 7 bases from V and 6 bases from J, with 12 bases between. The CDR3 has 12 amino acids. The CDR3 DNA sequence: TGTGCCAGCGGTACCGTTGGCGATACGCAGTATTTT. Residues: CASGTVGDTQYF.

The V and J genes are TRBV18 and TRBJ2-3, with a tentative D call TRBD2 (5 bases). V lost 0 bases and J 2 bases, leaving 12 bases between the germline ends. The V gene's germline CDR1 is KGHSH and CDR2 LQKENI. The CDR3 sequence is 16 residues long. The CDR3 here is CASSPPEEWATDTQYF. The CDR3 DNA reads as TGTGCCAGCTCACCACCGGAGGAGTGGGCCACAGATACGCAGTATTTT.

The rearrangement links TRBV2 to TRBJ2-2, with 11 bases aligning to TRBD1. In germline, CDR1 is SNHLY, CDR2 FYNNEI. V lost 5 bases to trimming and J lost 4 bases; unmatched junction nucleotides: 3. The CDR3 extends over 15 amino acids. CDR3 protein: CASSRTGGFTGELFF. CDR3 sequence (DNA): TGTGCCAGCAGTCGGACAGGGGGCTTCACCGGGGAGCTGTTTTTT.

This clone was picked up one time. Other DNA sequences in the same sample also yield this CDR3. The chain uses TRBV7-8 and TRBJ2-5; 9 bases are a match to TRBD2. J lost 5 bases, V lost 5 bases, and 6 bases had no gene match. The CDR3 contains 14 residues. The germline V gene encodes CDR1 SGHVS and CDR2 FQNEAQ. Written as DNA, the CDR3 is TGTGCCAGCAGCCTGGGACTAGCTAAGGAGACCCAGTACTTC. This translates into CASSLGLAKETQYF.

Only one count was recorded for this clone. The germline gene is not matched at one end of the junction; a read error may be the cause. The chain carries TRBV5-3 and TRBJ1-5; D call uncertain. TRBV5-3 is labeled an ORF, and its function is uncertain. The CDR3 is 13 amino acids. CDR3 nucleotides: TGTGCCAGCAGCTTCGGACGCGAACAGCCCCAGCATTTT. Amino acid sequence: CASSFGREQPQHF.

V gene TRBV4-1 combines with J gene TRBJ2-7; TRBD2 matches 7 bases. V lost 3 bases, J lost 6 bases, and 8 bases stayed unmatched. The CDR3 length is 14 residues. Germline V gives CDR1 MGHRA, CDR2 YSYEKL. This CDR3 is CASSHGLDIGEQYF. CDR3 sequence (DNA): TGCGCCAGCAGCCATGGACTAGACATCGGCGAGCAGTACTTC.

CDR3 bases: TGTGCCAGCAGTATGTTGGGGGACTATGGCTACACCTTC. Translated, it gives CASSMLGDYGYTF. This rearrangement joins TRBV27 to TRBJ1-2; D might be TRBD1 (5 bases). The CDR3 spans 13 residues. Germline V lookup: CDR1 MNHEY, CDR2 SMNVEV (reference sequence). Between the trimmed V and J ends, which lost 5 bases and 3 bases, there was a span of 10 bases.

This chain links TRBV11-1 with TRBJ2-7, with TRBD1 identical over 7 bases. This CDR3 is 13 amino acids long. CDR1 and CDR2 from the germline V gene are SGHAT and FQDESV (reference sequence). V was clipped by 5 bases and J by 3 bases; unmatched bases: 4. DNA of the CDR3: TGTGCCAGCAGCCGGGGACAGAGCTACGAGCAGTACTTC. It yields the protein CASSRGQSYEQYF.

This clone appeared a single time. V gene TRBV28 combines with J gene TRBJ2-7; 12 bases align to TRBD1. This CDR3 is 13 amino acids long. V was pared by 5 bases and J by 9 bases, with 5 bases of the junction left unmatched. Germline-derived CDR1 and CDR2 are MDHEN and SYDVKM. The CDR3 reads CASSPGQGARQYF. The CDR3 nucleotides are TGTGCCAGCAGTCCGGGACAGGGGGCGAGGCAGTACTTC.

J is TRBJ2-5 and V is TRBV5-1, with 8 positions matching TRBD1. Unmatched junction bases numbered 5, after V lost 4 bases and J lost 3 bases. This CDR3 comprises 14 residues. The V gene's germline CDR1 is SGHRS and CDR2 YFSETQ. The CDR3 region has the DNA TGCGCCAGCAGCCAAGGACAGGGTGAAGAGACCCAGTACTTC. Translating gives CASSQGQGEETQYF.

The chain links TRBV6-5 to TRBJ1-3, with D perhaps matching TRBD1 (5 bases). CDR1 is MNHEY and CDR2 is SVGAGI in the germline V gene. V was cut by 8 bases and J by 4 bases, with 9 bases left in between. The CDR3 totals 12 residues. CDR3 sequence: CASRRGGNTIYF. CDR3 DNA sequence: TGTGCCAGCCGGAGGGGCGGAAACACCATATATTTT.

The J gene is TRBJ2-5, the V gene TRBV9, with 9 nucleotides matching TRBD1. This CDR3 spans 17 amino acids. From germline, CDR1 is SGDLS and CDR2 YYNGEE. J lost 5 bases, V lost 0 bases, and 11 bases had no gene match. Here the CDR3 reads CASSVDGTGHLGETQYF. DNA for the CDR3: TGTGCCAGCAGCGTAGACGGGACAGGGCATCTGGGGGAGACCCAGTACTTC.

V is TRBV5-6 and J is TRBJ2-3; D may be TRBD1 or TRBD2 (5 bases each). Germline V gives CDR1 SGHDT, CDR2 YYEEEE. V was clipped by 0 bases and J by 4 bases, with 9 bases between them. The CDR3 is 14 amino acids. CDR3 in amino acids: CASSLGRGADTQYF. Here the CDR3 DNA reads TGTGCCAGCAGCTTGGGTAGGGGAGCAGATACGCAGTATTTT.

V and J are TRBV19 and TRBJ2-3, with 10 bases matching TRBD2. The CDR3 has 16 amino acids. V lost 6 bases and J lost 7; bases outside the gene matches: 13. The germline CDR1 and CDR2 sequences are LNHDA and SQIVND (reference sequence). CDR3 DNA: TGTGCCAGTAGCCTCCCGCCTAGCGGGGGCCCCCATACGCAGTATTTT. It specifies CASSLPPSGGPHTQYF.

This clone was found a few times. The chain is built from TRBV7-9 and TRBJ1-1, with TRBD1 matching over 8 bases. The CDR3 runs 16 residues. From germline, CDR1 is SEHNR and CDR2 FQNEAQ (reference sequence). Germline trimming cut 5 bases from V and 1 base from J; bases unmatched to any gene: 9. For the CDR3, the DNA is TGTGCCAGCAGCCCTCGGTGGACAGGGCGGAACACTGAAGCTTTCTTT. Protein product: CASSPRWTGRNTEAFF. Full variable domain (remainder filled in from reference TRBV7-9 and TRBJ1-1): DTGVSQNPRHKITKRGQNVTFRCDPISEHNRLYWYRQTLGQGPEFLTYFQNEAQLEKSRLLSDRFSAERPKGSFSTLEIQRTEQGDSAMYLCASSPRWTGRNTEAFFGQGTRLTVV.

This clone was seen a few times. The chain has TRBV5-5 and TRBJ1-1, with a possible D match to TRBD1 (6 bases). The CDR3 runs to 14 residues. With 0 bases removed from V and 4 bases from J, the gap between germline ends came to 10 bases. The germline V gene has CDR1 SGHKS and CDR2 YYEKEE (reference sequence). CDR3 in DNA: TGTGCCAGCAGCTTGGGGGGGCCGATCACTGAAGCTTTCTTT. Translation gives CASSLGGPITEAFF.

The rearrangement links TRBV4-1 to TRBJ2-6, with D perhaps TRBD1 (5 bases). This CDR3 comprises 18 residues. V shed 1 base and J shed 1 base, with 14 bases lying between them. Germline V gene sequence: CDR1 MGHRA, CDR2 YSYEKL. DNA of the CDR3: TGCGCCAGCAGCCAAGTATACTTTCCAGGGTCTGGGGCCAACGTCCTGACTTTC. It translates to CASSQVYFPGSGANVLTF.

This rearrangement joins TRBV19 to TRBJ2-1, with 11 bases fitting TRBD1. Germline loops: CDR1 LNHDA, CDR2 SQIVND (reference sequence). V was clipped by 6 bases and J by 5 bases; unmatched bases: 9. The CDR3 contains 16 residues. The DNA for the CDR3 is TGTGCCAGTAGGGGGGACAGGGGGATTAGCAACAATGAGCAGTTCTTC. Translating it yields CASRGDRGISNNEQFF. Full variable domain (outside the CDR3, taken from reference TRBV19 and TRBJ2-1): DGGITQSPKYLFRKEGQNVTLSCEQNLNHDAMYWYRQDPGQGLRLIYYSQIVNDFQKGDIAEGYSVSREKKESFPLTVTSAQKNPTAFYLCASRGDRGISNNEQFFGPGTRLTVL.